This entry lists 17 T cell receptor beta chains sequenced from one sample in a study of T cells in Graves' hyperthyroidism and ophthalmopathy. What was amplified from RNA transcripts were TCR beta CDR3 regions. First-round RT-PCR targeting the TCR CDR3 was performed with the HTBI primer set. TCRdb re-called the multiplex PCR reads through MiXCR, storing one row per CDR3 protein. The sample holds about 290,000 distinct CDR3 sequences, roughly an eighth seen once. Sequenced material: blood. The receptors stem from a woman aged 40-49 years with Graves' hyperthyroidism.

This clonotype was seen ten or more times. The chain joins TRBV3-1 to TRBJ1-2; D unclear. The length of the CDR3 is 16 residues. V was trimmed by 1 base and J by 2 bases, leaving 14 bases between them. Per the germline V gene, CDR1 is LGHDT and CDR2 is YNNKEL (reference sequence). The CDR3 spells CASSQGPRGLNYGYTF. CDR3 DNA sequence: TGTGCCAGCAGCCAAGGCCCCAGAGGTTTAAACTATGGCTACACCTTC.

This clonotype has ten or more counts. The chain couples TRBV20-1 to TRBJ2-5; D unresolved. CDR1 DFQATT and CDR2 SNEGSKA come from the germline V gene (reference sequence). CDR3 length: 13 residues. V shed 7 bases and J shed 2 bases, with 14 bases lying between them. CDR3 in DNA: TGCAGTGGACCTAAACAGAGTCAAGAGACCCAGTACTTC. Amino acids: CSGPKQSQETQYF.

This clonotype occurred a few times. As DNA, the CDR3 is TGCAGTGCTAGACAAACAGGGGTCGGAAACTATGGCTACACCTTC. It codes for CSARQTGVGNYGYTF. This chain joins TRBV20-1 and TRBJ1-2; 7 bases agree with TRBD1. The length of the CDR3 is 15 residues. The germline CDR1 and CDR2 sequences are DFQATT and SNEGSKA (reference sequence). Trimming took 2 bases from V and 2 from J; bases not matched to a gene: 8.

In its sample, this clonotype was seen a few times. The chain joins TRBV4-1 to TRBJ1-2; maybe TRBD1 (6 bases). Germline V gene lookup returns CDR1 MGHRA and CDR2 YSYEKL. Trimming left V 2 bases short and J 10 bases short, with 11 bases between. The CDR3 contains 12 residues. The DNA of the CDR3 is TGCGCCAGCAGCCAAAATACAGGGTTCTACACCTTC. Protein product: CASSQNTGFYTF.

CDR3 in amino acids: CATSGTGDHNEQFF. CDR3 nucleotides: TGTGCCACCAGCGGGACAGGGGACCACAATGAGCAGTTCTTC. The rearrangement joins TRBV24-1 to TRBJ2-1; 10 positions agree with TRBD1. Germline V gene lookup returns CDR1 KGHDR and CDR2 SFDVKD. V lost 7 bases, J lost 5 bases, and 4 bases stayed unmatched. This CDR3 is built from 14 residues.

At least ten counts were recorded for this clonotype. The V and J genes are TRBV6-1 and TRBJ2-3; D assignment may be TRBD1 or TRBD2 (5 bases each). V was shortened by 6 bases and J by 1 base, with 14 bases between the two germline ends. This CDR3 has 15 amino acids. CDR1 MNHNS and CDR2 SASEGT come from the germline V gene. CDR3 sequence: CASSHSGTGTDTQYF. Written as DNA, the CDR3 is TGTGCCAGCAGCCATAGTGGGACGGGCACAGATACGCAGTATTTT.

This clonotype was counted many times. This chain joins TRBV24-1 and TRBJ1-5; D ambiguous. The germline gives CDR1 KGHDR, CDR2 SFDVKD. This CDR3 has 13 residues. V lost 2 bases and J 4 bases, leaving 5 bases between the germline ends. In DNA form, the CDR3 reads TGTGCCACCAGTGATTACAGTAATCAGCCCCAGCATTTT. Translating gives CATSDYSNQPQHF.

This clonotype was seen more than once but under ten times. The chain employs TRBV7-9 and TRBJ2-7; D is unclear. Deletions cut 1 base from V and 2 bases from J, with 9 bases between. Germline loops: CDR1 SEHNR, CDR2 FQNEAQ (reference sequence). The CDR3 has 14 amino acids. The CDR3: CASSLVSSPYEQYF. CDR3 nucleotide sequence: TGTGCCAGCAGCTTAGTCTCGTCTCCCTACGAGCAGTACTTC. Supplemented by reference TRBV7-9 and TRBJ2-7, the full variable domain reads DTGVSQNPRHKITKRGQNVTFRCDPISEHNRLYWYRQTLGQGPEFLTYFQNEAQLEKSRLLSDRFSAERPKGSFSTLEIQRTEQGDSAMYLCASSLVSSPYEQYFGPGTRLTVT.

This clonotype was seen repeatedly, ten times or more. V gene TRBV11-2 combines with J gene TRBJ2-1, with 8 bases that match TRBD1. V lost 1 base, J lost 7 bases, and 3 bases stayed unmatched. CDR3 length: 14 residues. Germline V gene sequence: CDR1 SGHAT, CDR2 FQNNGV. The CDR3 sequence: CASSLGDRKNEQFF. In nucleotides, the CDR3 is TGTGCCAGCAGCTTAGGGGACAGGAAAAATGAGCAGTTCTTC. Variable domain in full (rest from reference TRBV11-2 and TRBJ2-1): EAGVAQSPRYKIIEKRQSVAFWCNPISGHATLYWYQQILGQGPKLLIQFQNNGVVDDSQLPKDRFSAERLKGVDSTLKIQPAKLEDSAVYLCASSLGDRKNEQFFGPGTRLTVL.

A word on this clonotype: This may be a read error, as it is one base from a much larger clone. The gene calls are TRBV20-1 and TRBJ2-7; 7 bases agree with TRBD2. This CDR3 comprises 11 residues. Germline-derived CDR1 and CDR2 are DFQATT and SNEGSKA (reference sequence). The CDR3, as DNA: TGCAGTGTGGACGGACGGGAGGAGCGGTACTTC. As protein: CSVDGREERYF.

This clonotype was counted ten times or more. The genes are TRBV2 and TRBJ2-1, with 10 bases matching TRBD2. Germline V gene lookup returns CDR1 SNHLY and CDR2 FYNNEI. After removal of 3 bases from V and 6 bases from J, the junction contained 5 bases not matched to a gene. The CDR3 spans 15 residues. Written as DNA, the CDR3 is TGTGCCAGCAGTGATAGGCTAGCGGGAGTCAATGAGCAGTTCTTC. Its protein product is CASSDRLAGVNEQFF.

This clonotype was seen at least ten times. The chain employs TRBV3-1 and TRBJ1-1, with unresolved D. The CDR3 loop spans 15 amino acids. V shed 1 base and J shed 0 bases, with 9 bases lying between them. CDR1 LGHDT and CDR2 YNNKEL come from the germline V gene (reference sequence). CDR3 DNA sequence: TGTGCCAGCAGCCAAGTCAGACTAATGAACACTGAAGCTTTCTTT. This gives the protein CASSQVRLMNTEAFF.

This clonotype was observed at least ten times. This chain joins TRBV7-8 and TRBJ2-7; D tentatively fits TRBD1 or TRBD2 (5 bases each). CDR3 length equals 15 residues. The V gene lost 0 bases and the J gene lost 3 bases, with 12 bases spanning the gap. Per germline, CDR1 SGHVS and CDR2 FQNEAQ. The CDR3 region is CASSLASGRNYEQYF. CDR3 DNA: TGTGCCAGCAGCTTAGCCTCGGGACGGAACTACGAGCAGTACTTC.

The V gene is TRBV4-1, the J gene TRBJ2-5; D is perhaps TRBD2 (6 bases). The V and J ends lost 1 base and 2 bases respectively, with 14 bases between them. Germline assignment: CDR1 MGHRA and CDR2 YSYEKL. The CDR3 runs to 16 residues. CDR3 DNA sequence: TGCGCCAGCAGCCAAGGGGGTTCGGGGGTACAAGAGACCCAGTACTTC. Encoded protein: CASSQGGSGVQETQYF.

The V gene is TRBV19, the J gene TRBJ2-7; no firm D call. The CDR3 length is 14 residues. Per germline, CDR1 LNHDA and CDR2 SQIVND (reference sequence). Trimming left V 7 bases short and J 0 bases short, with 13 bases between. The CDR3 region has the DNA TGTGCCAGTACCCCTGGTCAGAGCTCCTACGAGCAGTACTTC. Its translation: CASTPGQSSYEQYF.

As concerns this clonotype: A much larger clone lies a single base off, so this may be a read error. This chain joins TRBV2 and TRBJ2-3, with D tentatively TRBD1 (6 bases). Germline CDR1 reads SNHLY; CDR2 reads FYNNEI. There are 13 residues in the CDR3. The CDR3 loop reads CASRGAARDRQYF. The CDR3 DNA follows: TGTGCCAGCAGGGGGGCCGCCCGGGATAGGCAGTATTTT.

There are many counts of this clonotype. V is TRBV28 and J is TRBJ2-3; 7 bases agree with TRBD1. CDR3 length equals 15 residues. Losses at the gene ends were 5 bases for V and 3 bases for J; bases not matched to a gene: 8. From germline, CDR1 is MDHEN and CDR2 SYDVKM. The CDR3 DNA follows: TGTGCCAGCAGTCCGCTAGGGGGCTATACAGATACGCAGTATTTT. Its protein is CASSPLGGYTDTQYF.